This TCR beta chain was recorded in a study of neurological immune-mediated disorders. V lost 10 bases and J 1 base, leaving 13 bases between the germline ends. The CDR3 spans 13 residues. Germline CDR1 reads SGHTA; CDR2 reads FQGNSA. MiXCR was run by TCRdb on the 5' RACE reads, yielding one entry per CDR3 protein. The sample lists tens of thousands of distinct CDR3 sequences; about 14% were seen once. The specimen sequenced was PBMCs. This TCR was sampled from a woman between 45 and 60 years old in good health. The rearrangement uses TRBV7-2 and TRBJ1-1; maybe TRBD1 (6 bases). CDR3 sequence: CANRRQENTEAFF. The CDR3 DNA follows: TGTGCCAACAGGCGACAGGAGAACACTGAAGCTTTCTTT.